This entry lists 32 T cell receptor beta chains sequenced from one sample in a study of identical twins. TCRdb reprocessed the 5' RACE reads with MiXCR, giving one entry per CDR3 protein. Of 520,000 or so distinct CDR3 sequences detected, roughly a fifth appear once; the ten largest clones hold about 0.91%. In addition, the sample was reused for a study of T cells expressing NK-cell markers.

Sequences were obtained from CD4+ T cells sorted from blood. All receptors come from a woman younger than 35 in good health.

This clonotype occurred a few times. The V call is TRBV18, the J call TRBJ1-1; 7 bases are a match to TRBD1. Germline V gene sequence: CDR1 KGHSH, CDR2 LQKENI. V dropped 7 bases and J dropped 1; count of bases not matched to a gene: 3. The CDR3 runs 13 residues. For the CDR3, the DNA is TGTGCCAGCTTAAGGGGGCCGAACACTGAAGCTTTCTTT. Residues: CASLRGPNTEAFF. Filled out from reference TRBV18 and TRBJ1-1, the complete variable domain reads NAGVMQNPRHLVRRRGQEARLRCSPMKGHSHVYWYRQLPEEGLKFMVYLQKENIIDESGMPKERFSAEFPKEGPSILRIQQVVRGDSAAYFCASLRGPNTEAFFGQGTRLTVV.

This clonotype was recorded a few times. V usage is TRBV5-5 and J usage is TRBJ1-2; 9 nucleotides align to TRBD1. Germline lookup yields CDR1 SGHKS and CDR2 YYEKEE (reference sequence). Trimming removed 0 bases from V and 3 bases from J; junction bases left unmatched: 9. This CDR3 has 17 residues. Written as DNA, the CDR3 is TGTGCCAGCAGCTTGGGATGGACAGGGGTTAATGACTATGGCTACACCTTC. This translates into CASSLGWTGVNDYGYTF.

This CDR3 is CASSESLAGDDTEAFF. The CDR3 nucleotides are TGTGCCAGCAGTGAAAGTCTCGCAGGGGACGACACTGAAGCTTTCTTT. The chain has TRBV6-1 and TRBJ1-1; D may be TRBD1 (6 bases). The CDR3 spans 16 residues. The germline V and J ends were trimmed by 2 bases and 3 bases, with 16 bases remaining between them. The germline V gene has CDR1 MNHNS and CDR2 SASEGT.

This clonotype was detected a few times. The chain has TRBV12-3 or TRBV12-4 and TRBJ2-1; weak D call: TRBD2 (5 bases). Trimming left V 6 bases short and J 6 bases short, with 12 bases between. This CDR3 spans 13 amino acids. CDR3 bases: TGTGCCAGCAGCCCACGGGGAAGCAATGAGCAGTTCTTC. Its translation: CASSPRGSNEQFF.

This clonotype appeared a few times. This chain connects TRBV15 to TRBJ2-3; D gene unclear. In germline, CDR1 is LNHNV, CDR2 YYDKDF (reference sequence). V was trimmed by 3 bases and J by 6 bases, leaving 19 bases between them. The CDR3 is made up of 16 amino acids. The CDR3 spells CATSRISPSYSDTQYF. CDR3 sequence (DNA): TGTGCCACCAGCAGGATTTCACCAAGTTATTCGGATACGCAGTATTTT. Combining the CDR3 with reference TRBV15 and TRBJ2-3 gives the whole variable domain DAMVIQNPRYQVTQFGKPVTLSCSQTLNHNVMYWYQQKSSQAPKLLFHYYDKDFNNEADTPDNFQSRRPNTSFCFLDIRSPGLGDTAMYLCATSRISPSYSDTQYFGPGTRLTVL.

This chain links TRBV20-1 with TRBJ2-5, with TRBD2 identical over 9 bases. After removal of 2 bases from V and 7 bases from J, the junction contained 11 bases not matched to a gene. The CDR3 extends over 15 amino acids. Germline CDR1 and CDR2: DFQATT and SNEGSKA (reference sequence). Here the CDR3 DNA reads TGCAGTGCTAGATCTGAAGCGGGGGGTGTGGGGACCCAGTACTTC. Protein sequence: CSARSEAGGVGTQYF.

The rearrangement links TRBV12-3 or TRBV12-4 to TRBJ2-7; 9 positions agree with TRBD1. V was clipped by 8 bases and J by 3 bases; unmatched bases: 5. The CDR3 contains 13 residues. This CDR3 reads CASREDRGYEQYF. CDR3 in DNA: TGTGCCAGCCGGGAGGACAGGGGCTACGAGCAGTACTTC.

This clonotype showed up just a few times. J is TRBJ2-1 and V is TRBV29-1, with 7 bases aligning to TRBD2. Germline CDR1 is SQVTM and CDR2 is ANQGSEA. V was clipped by 4 bases and J by 0 bases; unmatched bases: 3. This CDR3 contains 14 residues. The CDR3 is CSVGGGSSYNEQFF. The CDR3 DNA reads as TGCAGCGTTGGGGGCGGGAGCTCCTACAATGAGCAGTTCTTC.

V is TRBV18 and J is TRBJ2-1; 9 bases map to TRBD1. CDR3 size: 15 residues. The ends lost 3 bases at V and 2 bases at J; junction bases unmatched: 2. Germline-derived CDR1 and CDR2 are KGHSH and LQKENI. CDR3 residues: CASSPGTGTYNEQFF. The CDR3 nucleotides are TGTGCCAGCTCACCCGGGACAGGGACCTACAATGAGCAGTTCTTC.

This chain joins TRBV13 and TRBJ2-2; D is possibly TRBD2 (5 bases). This CDR3 is 15 amino acids long. V lost 2 bases and J lost 4, with 11 bases in between. CDR1 is PRHDT and CDR2 is FYEKMQ in the germline V gene (reference sequence). The CDR3 DNA sequence: TGTGCCAGCAGCTTACGAGGGTCAGGCACCGGGGAGCTGTTTTTT. Translating gives CASSLRGSGTGELFF.

The chain uses TRBV18 and TRBJ1-6; 8 nucleotides line up with TRBD1. J was trimmed by 9 bases and V by 4 bases; bases with no gene match: 11. The CDR3 sequence is 16 residues long. The germline V gene has CDR1 KGHSH and CDR2 LQKENI. CDR3 in amino acids: CASSQNAQGAGSPLHF. CDR3 coding DNA: TGTGCCAGCTCACAGAACGCTCAGGGGGCCGGTTCACCCCTCCACTTT.

This clonotype was picked up a small number of times. J is TRBJ2-7 and V is TRBV20-1; 7 positions agree with TRBD2. V was clipped by 3 bases and J by 0 bases; unmatched bases: 8. CDR3 length: 15 residues. The germline gives CDR1 DFQATT, CDR2 SNEGSKA (reference sequence). CDR3: CSARALGGSSYEQYF. CDR3 in DNA: TGCAGTGCTAGGGCGTTGGGGGGGAGCTCCTACGAGCAGTACTTC.

This clonotype showed up many times. This chain links TRBV6-5 with TRBJ1-5; perhaps TRBD1 as D (6 bases). This CDR3 spans 14 amino acids. Looked up from germline, CDR1 is MNHEY and CDR2 is SVGAGI. Trimming pared 2 bases from V and 5 bases from J, leaving 10 bases between. CDR3 sequence (DNA): TGTGCCAGCAGTTACCTCGCAGGGGATCAGCCCCAGCATTTT. This gives the protein CASSYLAGDQPQHF.

This clonotype was seen a handful of times. This chain connects TRBV3-1 to TRBJ2-1, with D uncertain. Trimming pared 4 bases from V and 3 bases from J, leaving 7 bases between. This CDR3 is built from 13 residues. Germline-derived CDR1 and CDR2 are LGHDT and YNNKEL (reference sequence). The chain's CDR3 is CASSRLVYNEQFF. The CDR3, as DNA: TGTGCCAGCAGCCGCCTAGTCTACAATGAGCAGTTCTTC.

The chain recombines TRBV20-1 with TRBJ2-7; unclear D gene. V lost 3 bases and J 3 bases, leaving 9 bases between the germline ends. CDR3 length: 12 amino acids. Germline V CDR1 and CDR2: DFQATT, SNEGSKA (reference sequence). CDR3 DNA: TGCAGTGCTAGTTCGAGCCACTACGAGCAGTACTTC. This gives the protein CSASSSHYEQYF.

The chain recombines TRBV20-1 with TRBJ2-1; D not certain. CDR1 and CDR2 from the germline V gene are DFQATT and SNEGSKA (reference sequence). The CDR3 contains 12 residues. The V end lost 1 base, the J end lost 5 bases, and 6 bases lay between the germline ends. The CDR3: CSARVINNEQFF. The DNA of the CDR3 is TGCAGTGCTAGAGTCATAAACAATGAGCAGTTCTTC.

The rearrangement links TRBV5-1 to TRBJ1-6; D is perhaps TRBD1 (5 bases). CDR1 and CDR2 from the germline V gene are SGHRS and YFSETQ. The CDR3 runs to 14 residues. V was trimmed by 1 base and J by 8 bases, leaving 10 bases between them. CDR3 DNA: TGCGCCAGCAGCTTGTTAGGGGTGGATTCACCCCTCCACTTT. Residues: CASSLLGVDSPLHF. Together with reference TRBV5-1 and TRBJ1-6, the CDR3 gives the full variable domain: KAGVTQTPRYLIKTRGQQVTLSCSPISGHRSVSWYQQTPGQGLQFLFEYFSETQRNKGNFPGRFSGRQFSNSRSEMNVSTLELGDSALYLCASSLLGVDSPLHFGNGTRLTVT.

J is TRBJ2-7 and V is TRBV7-2; D possibly corresponds to TRBD1 (5 bases). Trimming left V 4 bases short and J 0 bases short, with 10 bases between. This CDR3 is 14 amino acids long. Germline loops: CDR1 SGHTA, CDR2 FQGNSA. CDR3 DNA sequence: TGTGCCAGCAGCTACCAGGACACCTCCTACGAGCAGTACTTC. It encodes CASSYQDTSYEQYF.

The table lists this clonotype with a count of one. The chain carries TRBV5-1 and TRBJ2-3; 10 bases map to TRBD2. This CDR3 has 17 amino acids. V gave up 4 bases and J gave up 0 bases; unmatched junction bases: 8. CDR1 and CDR2 (germline): SGHRS, YFSETQ. The CDR3 region is CASSAGTSATSTDTQYF. Written as DNA, the CDR3 is TGCGCCAGCAGCGCCGGGACTAGCGCGACCAGCACAGATACGCAGTATTTT.

This chain uses TRBV12-3 or TRBV12-4 with TRBJ2-6, with TRBD1 identical over 7 bases. Losses at the gene ends were 5 bases for V and 3 bases for J; bases not matched to a gene: 10. This CDR3 comprises 17 residues. The CDR3 reads CASSPRDSHRGANVLTF. The DNA of the CDR3 is TGTGCCAGCAGTCCCCGGGACAGCCATCGTGGGGCCAACGTCCTGACTTTC.

V is TRBV7-9 and J is TRBJ2-1; weak D call: TRBD2 (5 bases). The CDR3 length is 14 residues. Trimming cost V 1 base and J 3 bases, with 7 bases left between them. Germline loops: CDR1 SEHNR, CDR2 FQNEAQ (reference sequence). The CDR3 nucleotides are TGTGCCAGCAGCTTAGTCGGGATCTACAATGAGCAGTTCTTC. It codes for CASSLVGIYNEQFF.

The chain is built from TRBV20-1 and TRBJ1-5; a possible D gene is TRBD1 (6 bases). The CDR3 spans 15 residues. Trimming cost V 3 bases and J 2 bases, with 14 bases left between them. Germline CDR1 and CDR2: DFQATT and SNEGSKA (reference sequence). This CDR3 reads CSASRGGLGNQPQHF. The CDR3 DNA sequence: TGCAGTGCTAGTCGAGGGGGGTTGGGCAATCAGCCCCAGCATTTT.

This sequence joins TRBV6-2 or TRBV6-3 and TRBJ1-1, with TRBD1 matching over 7 bases. This CDR3 contains 12 residues. The junction had 8 bases not matched to a gene; V was cut back by 5 bases and J by 11 bases. Germline CDR1 is MNHEY and CDR2 is SVGEGT. This CDR3 reads CASSTDQGGAFF. In nucleotides, the CDR3 is TGTGCCAGCAGTACGGACCAGGGGGGCGCTTTCTTT.

The V gene is TRBV12-3 or TRBV12-4, the J gene TRBJ2-1; D gene unclear. This CDR3 contains 14 residues. V was pared by 1 base and J by 4 bases, with 8 bases between. The CDR3 is CASSLDPQYNEQFF. The CDR3 region has the DNA TGTGCCAGCAGTTTAGACCCCCAGTACAATGAGCAGTTCTTC.

This clonotype appeared many times. The chain joins TRBV15 to TRBJ2-7; 8 bases align to TRBD2. J gave up 1 base and V 6 bases, and 8 bases lay outside the gene matches. This CDR3 is built from 15 residues. Germline V gives CDR1 LNHNV, CDR2 YYDKDF (reference sequence). CDR3 residues: CATRGGLAGSYEQYF. Written as DNA, the CDR3 is TGTGCCACCAGAGGAGGACTAGCTGGATCCTACGAGCAGTACTTC.

The V and J genes are TRBV3-1 and TRBJ2-1; D uncertain. With 2 bases removed from V and 6 bases from J, the gap between germline ends came to 5 bases. The CDR3 consists of 12 residues. In germline, CDR1 is LGHDT, CDR2 YNNKEL (reference sequence). CDR3 residues: CASSQRSNEQFF. The CDR3 DNA follows: TGTGCCAGCAGCCAACGTAGCAATGAGCAGTTCTTC.

The V and J genes are TRBV7-2 and TRBJ2-7; D is possibly TRBD1 or TRBD2 (6 bases each). Trimming removed 5 bases from V and 6 bases from J, with 20 bases in between. From germline, CDR1 is SGHTA and CDR2 FQGNSA. The CDR3 contains 15 residues. CDR3 protein: CASSPTGTAGLEQYF. The CDR3, as DNA: TGTGCCAGCAGCCCCACAGGGACCGCGGGGCTCGAGCAGTACTTC.

This clonotype was recorded a few times. The chain recombines TRBV7-2 with TRBJ2-4; 8 bases line up with TRBD1. CDR1 and CDR2 from the germline V gene are SGHTA and FQGNSA. The CDR3 is 13 amino acids. Trimming at V came to 4 bases and at J to 11 bases, leaving 7 bases not matched to a gene. The CDR3 region has the DNA TGTGCCAGCAGCTCAACAGGGGGGATTTTTCAGTACTTC. Translation gives CASSSTGGIFQYF.

In DNA, the CDR3 is TGCGCCAGCAGCTTGGTAGGGCTAGCGGGGGGTCAAGAGACCCAGTACTTC. Amino acid sequence: CASSLVGLAGGQETQYF. The chain carries TRBV5-1 and TRBJ2-5; the match to TRBD2 covers 11 bases. The junction had 6 bases not matched to a gene; V was cut back by 0 bases and J by 2 bases. Germline CDR1 and CDR2: SGHRS and YFSETQ. The CDR3 length is 17 residues.

The chain joins TRBV6-5 to TRBJ2-1; no clear D. CDR1 MNHEY and CDR2 SVGAGI come from the germline V gene. Deletions cut 0 bases from V and 15 bases from J, with 9 bases between. The CDR3 runs to 11 residues. CDR3 nucleotide sequence: TGTGCCAGCAGTTACTCGGGCCAGCGGTTCTTC. Residues: CASSYSGQRFF.

This clonotype was counted only a few times. The chain has TRBV7-2 and TRBJ2-7; a weak D match, TRBD2 (6 bases). This CDR3 is 15 amino acids long. Germline CDR1 reads SGHTA; CDR2 reads FQGNSA. V gave up 2 bases and J gave up 6 bases, with 17 bases separating them. The CDR3 bases are TGTGCCAGCAGCTTAACCGGAGGGGTTAGCAGCGAGCAGTACTTC. Amino acid sequence: CASSLTGGVSSEQYF.

This clonotype was picked up many times. The rearrangement uses TRBV29-1 and TRBJ1-5, with unresolved D. Looked up from germline, CDR1 is SQVTM and CDR2 is ANQGSEA. Trimming cost V 3 bases and J 4 bases, with 7 bases left between them. CDR3 length: 12 residues. The CDR3 here is CSVESGNQPQHF. The CDR3 DNA follows: TGCAGCGTTGAGTCGGGGAATCAGCCCCAGCATTTT.